The 21 T cell receptor beta chains listed next were all sequenced from one sample in a study of siplizumab effects on memory and regulatory T cells. Generated by immunoSEQ multiplex PCR, the TCRdb table keeps only in-frame clones and is missing some. The sample shows tens of thousands of clones, about 90% of them seen only once. Specimen: CD8+ T cells sorted from blood. Receptor source: a human donor in good health.

V is TRBV21-1 and J is TRBJ2-2; TRBD1 reflects the table's D call only, with no check against the DNA. TRBV21-1 is a listed pseudogene. The CDR3 spans 13 residues. The CDR3 coding sequence is TGTGCCAGGGGCAGTGGGGGCAGCGGGGAGCTGTTTTTT. Its translation is CARGSGGSGELFF.

V usage is TRBV28 and J usage is TRBJ2-7, with no clear D. The germline V and J ends were trimmed by 3 bases and 3 bases, with 9 bases remaining between them. The length of the CDR3 is 13 residues. The germline V gene has CDR1 MDHEN and CDR2 SYDVKM. This chain's CDR3 is CASSLVLVYEQYF. The CDR3 bases are TGTGCCAGCAGTTTGGTACTCGTCTACGAGCAGTACTTC.

The chain recombines TRBV29-1 with TRBJ2-7; perhaps D is TRBD1 or TRBD2 (5 bases each). The CDR3 has 14 amino acids. V was pared by 6 bases and J by 5 bases, with 20 bases between. Germline V lookup: CDR1 SQVTM, CDR2 ANQGSEA. CDR3 DNA sequence: TGCAGCGTGAGGGGAGACAGATACGGGGACGAGCAGTACTTC. Translation gives CSVRGDRYGDEQYF.

V and J are TRBV7-2 and TRBJ2-3, with D maybe TRBD2 (6 bases). The V end lost 7 bases, the J end lost 4 bases, and 12 bases lay between the germline ends. The CDR3 extends over 13 amino acids. Germline V gene lookup returns CDR1 SGHTA and CDR2 FQGNSA. The CDR3 DNA is TGTGCCAGCAACGGGGGTAGGGCAGATACGCAGTATTTT. It specifies CASNGGRADTQYF.

The CDR3 region has the DNA TGTGCCAGTACCGGGACAGGGAGGAATGGCTACACCTTC. Amino acid sequence: CASTGTGRNGYTF. This chain links TRBV19 with TRBJ1-2; TRBD1 aligns across 9 bases. Germline CDR1 reads LNHDA; CDR2 reads SQIVND (reference sequence). After removal of 7 bases from V and 6 bases from J, the junction contained 6 bases not matched to a gene. CDR3 length: 13 amino acids.

The rearrangement uses TRBV7-8 and TRBJ1-4, with TRBD1 as a possible D gene (6 bases). V was pared by 1 base and J by 6 bases, with 12 bases between. This CDR3 has 15 amino acids. Germline loops: CDR1 SGHVS, CDR2 FQNEAQ. CDR3: CASSLDAGDDEKLFF. CDR3 nucleotide sequence: TGTGCCAGCAGCTTAGACGCAGGGGACGATGAAAAACTGTTTTTT.

The rearrangement joins TRBV10-3 to TRBJ1-3; D is uncertain. Germline V CDR1 and CDR2: ENHRY, SYGVKD. Trimming left V 0 bases short and J 4 bases short, with 10 bases between. The CDR3 is 15 amino acids. The CDR3, as DNA: TGTGCCATCAGTGAGTCTGCAGGCCCAGGAAACACCATATATTTT. It codes for CAISESAGPGNTIYF.

The chain links TRBV5-5 to TRBJ2-1, with 13 bases aligning to TRBD2. Germline loops: CDR1 SGHKS, CDR2 YYEKEE (reference sequence). Germline trimming cut 1 base from V and 5 bases from J; bases unmatched to any gene: 6. The CDR3 extends over 17 amino acids. The CDR3 DNA sequence: TGTGCCAGCAGCTTGATTGGACTAGCGGGAGTACACAATGAGCAGTTCTTC. This sequence encodes CASSLIGLAGVHNEQFF.

The chain recombines TRBV4-1 with TRBJ2-1; 10 nucleotides align to TRBD2. V trimming: 0 bases; J trimming: 0 bases; junction bases outside the gene matches: 2. CDR3 length equals 17 residues. The V gene's germline CDR1 is MGHRA and CDR2 YSYEKL. As DNA, the CDR3 is TGCGCCAGCAGCCAAGAACCTAGCGGGAGCTCCTACAATGAGCAGTTCTTC. It codes for CASSQEPSGSSYNEQFF.

The chain recombines TRBV4-1 with TRBJ2-5, with TRBD2 as a possible D gene (7 bases). V dropped 0 bases and J dropped 5 bases, with 13 bases sitting between them. Germline assignment: CDR1 MGHRA and CDR2 YSYEKL. There are 15 residues in the CDR3. The CDR3 nucleotides are TGCGCCAGCAGCCAAGATCCGGGGGGCAGCGAGACCCAGTACTTC. Its protein is CASSQDPGGSETQYF.

For the CDR3, the DNA is TGTGCCAGCAGCTCCTACGCCGCACCGAACACCGGGGAGCTGTTTTTT. Translation gives CASSSYAAPNTGELFF. V and J are TRBV7-6 and TRBJ2-2; no reliable D call. This CDR3 contains 16 residues. Germline lookup yields CDR1 SGHVS and CDR2 FNYEAQ. Deletions cut 4 bases from V and 0 bases from J, with 12 bases between. The complete variable domain, with remaining parts taken from reference TRBV7-6 and TRBJ2-2, reads GAGVSQSPRYKVTKRGQDVALRCDPISGHVSLYWYRQALGQGPEFLTYFNYEAQQDKSGLPNDRFSAERPEGSISTLTIQRTEQRDSAMYRCASSSYAAPNTGELFFGEGSRLTVL.

The rearrangement joins TRBV7-9 to TRBJ2-3; TRBD2 is a possible D gene (8 bases). Germline CDR1 is SEHNR and CDR2 is FQNEAQ (reference sequence). This CDR3 is 18 amino acids long. V was trimmed by 3 bases and J by 3 bases, leaving 22 bases between them. The CDR3 nucleotides read TGTGCCAGCAGCTTCCGCACCGGGAGGGGACAGCAAACAGATACGCAGTATTTT. It specifies CASSFRTGRGQQTDTQYF.

CDR3 protein: CASSQSIRTSGNVDTQYF. Here the CDR3 DNA reads TGTGCCAGCAGCCAATCGATTCGAACTAGCGGGAATGTAGATACGCAGTATTTT. The chain links TRBV16 to TRBJ2-3, with 10 bases identical to TRBD2. Trimming took 0 bases from V and 5 from J; bases not matched to a gene: 11. Per the germline V gene, CDR1 is KGHSY and CDR2 is FQNENV. The CDR3 length is 18 residues.

The chain has TRBV7-9 and TRBJ2-7, with D perhaps matching TRBD2 (6 bases). The length of the CDR3 is 15 residues. V was clipped by 0 bases and J by 0 bases, with 9 bases between them. Per the germline V gene, CDR1 is SEHNR and CDR2 is FQNEAQ (reference sequence). The CDR3 nucleotides are TGTGCCAGCAGCTTAGCGGCGGGGAGCTCCTACGAGCAGTACTTC. Its translation: CASSLAAGSSYEQYF.

The chain employs TRBV5-1 and TRBJ2-4; D gene uncertain. Germline CDR1 is SGHRS and CDR2 is YFSETQ. This CDR3 has 16 amino acids. The V end was cut by 5 bases, the J end by 0 bases, with 15 bases between. The CDR3 nucleotides are TGCGCCAGCAGGGCGGACGGACCATTAGCCAAAAACATTCAGTACTTC. Protein: CASRADGPLAKNIQYF.

The chain links TRBV11-2 to TRBJ2-7; 15 nucleotides agree with TRBD2. CDR3 length equals 16 residues. The V gene end was trimmed by 4 bases and the J gene end by 3 bases; junction bases not matched to a gene: 4. Per the germline V gene, CDR1 is SGHAT and CDR2 is FQNNGV. This CDR3 is CASSSRTSGRDYEQYF. Written as DNA, the CDR3 is TGTGCCAGCAGCTCCCGGACTAGCGGGAGGGACTACGAGCAGTACTTC.

The V gene is TRBV19, the J gene TRBJ2-7; a weak D match, TRBD2 (5 bases). The CDR3 runs to 12 residues. Germline V gene data show CDR1 as LNHDA and CDR2 as SQIVND (reference sequence). V dropped 3 bases and J dropped 7 bases, with 10 bases sitting between them. DNA of the CDR3: TGTGCCAGTAGTATCATTCCGGGAGAGCAGTACTTC. It translates to CASSIIPGEQYF.

V gene TRBV12-5 combines with J gene TRBJ1-4, with D unresolved. The germline gives CDR1 LGHNT, CDR2 FRNRAP. The length of the CDR3 is 13 residues. The V and J ends lost 0 bases and 7 bases respectively, with 6 bases between them. This CDR3 is CASGLVLGEKLFF. Written as DNA, the CDR3 is TGTGCTAGTGGTTTGGTGCTCGGTGAAAAACTGTTTTTT.

The chain recombines TRBV11-3 with TRBJ2-2; D is undetermined. The ends were cut back, 4 bases at V and 1 base at J, with 7 bases in the middle. The CDR3 length is 14 residues. Germline V gene sequence: CDR1 SGHNT, CDR2 YENEEA. In DNA, the CDR3 is TGTGCCAGCAGCTCCCTACTGAACACCGGGGAGCTGTTTTTT. This sequence encodes CASSSLLNTGELFF.

This clone was counted between two and nine times. DNA of the CDR3: TGTGCCAGCAGCTCTGGACAGGGGAGTCAGCCCCAGCATTTT. This codes for CASSSGQGSQPQHF. The chain is built from TRBV5-6 and TRBJ1-5, with 9 bases that match TRBD1. Losses at the gene ends were 3 bases for V and 6 bases for J; bases not matched to a gene: 4. This CDR3 contains 14 residues. CDR1 is SGHDT and CDR2 is YYEEEE in the germline V gene.

The V call is TRBV15, the J call TRBJ2-7; D uncertain. Trimming removed 3 bases at V and 2 bases at J, with 11 bases between. Per germline, CDR1 LNHNV and CDR2 YYDKDF (reference sequence). The CDR3 consists of 14 residues. CDR3 nucleotides: TGTGCCACCAGCAGGACGGACCAACCCTACGAGCAGTACTTC. Protein: CATSRTDQPYEQYF.